What follows describes a single TCR beta chain. The antigen is undetermined. In making TCR beta libraries, quantitative 5'-RACE with molecular barcodes was used. TCRdb processed the 5' RACE reads anew with MiXCR; each CDR3 protein has one entry. The data contain 330,000 or so distinct CDR3 sequences, around 8% of them singletons. These data come from a study of CD8 T cells in ankylosing spondylitis. Whole-study findings and limits: Disease-linked clones reportedly concentrated significantly in matched ankylosing spondylitis synovial fluid. There was a TCR beta motif, made of 7 to 9 highly homologous variants, that appeared characteristic of ankylosing spondylitis blood. Relatively scarce in peripheral blood, disease-linked clones were CD8+.

The TCR originated in a male donor with ankylosing spondylitis. The sequenced sample consisted of blood, either unsorted or a sorted T cell fraction (not recorded which).

CDR3 protein: CASSLAARSYNEQFF. For the CDR3, the DNA is TGTGCCAGCAGCTTAGCGGCCAGAAGCTACAATGAGCAGTTCTTC. This chain joins TRBV7-2 and TRBJ2-1; D is uncertain. V lost 0 bases to trimming and J lost 3 bases, with 9 bases between them. This CDR3 contains 15 residues. Germline CDR1 reads SGHTA; CDR2 reads FQGNSA.